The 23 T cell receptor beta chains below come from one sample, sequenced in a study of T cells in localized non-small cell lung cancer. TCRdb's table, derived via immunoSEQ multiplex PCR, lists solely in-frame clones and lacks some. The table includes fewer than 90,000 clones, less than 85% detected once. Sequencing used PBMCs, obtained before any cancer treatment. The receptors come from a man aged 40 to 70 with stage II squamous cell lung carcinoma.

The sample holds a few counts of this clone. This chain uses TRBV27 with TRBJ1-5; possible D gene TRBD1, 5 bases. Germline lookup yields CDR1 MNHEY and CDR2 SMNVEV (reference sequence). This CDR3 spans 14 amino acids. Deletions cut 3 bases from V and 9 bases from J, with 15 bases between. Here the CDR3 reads CASSLDKRGGPQHF. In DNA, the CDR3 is TGTGCCAGCAGTTTGGACAAACGCGGGGGGCCCCAGCATTTT.

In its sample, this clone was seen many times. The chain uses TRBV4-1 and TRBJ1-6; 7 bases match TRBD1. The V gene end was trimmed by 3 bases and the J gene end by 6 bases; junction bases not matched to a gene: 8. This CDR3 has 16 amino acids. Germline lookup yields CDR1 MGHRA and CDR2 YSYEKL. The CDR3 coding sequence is TGCGCCAGCAGCCAGCCCAACAGGGGACCTAATTCACCCCTCCACTTT. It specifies CASSQPNRGPNSPLHF.

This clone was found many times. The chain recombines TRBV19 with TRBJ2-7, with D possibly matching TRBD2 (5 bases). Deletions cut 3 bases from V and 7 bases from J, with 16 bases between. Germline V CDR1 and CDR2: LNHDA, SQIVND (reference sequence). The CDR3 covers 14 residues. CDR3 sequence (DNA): TGTGCCAGTAGTATGGTGGCGGGCCGGTGGGAGCAGTACTTC. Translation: CASSMVAGRWEQYF.

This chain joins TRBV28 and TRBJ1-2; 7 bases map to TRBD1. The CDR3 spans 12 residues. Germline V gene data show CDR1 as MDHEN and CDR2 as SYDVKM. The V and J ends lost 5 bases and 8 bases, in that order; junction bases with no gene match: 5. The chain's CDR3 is CASSQQGLGYTF. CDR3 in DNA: TGTGCCAGCAGTCAACAGGGGCTGGGCTACACCTTC.

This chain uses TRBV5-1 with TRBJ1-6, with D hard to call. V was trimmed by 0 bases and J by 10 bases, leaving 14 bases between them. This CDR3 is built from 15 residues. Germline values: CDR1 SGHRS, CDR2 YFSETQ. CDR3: CASSLAQVPGSPLHF. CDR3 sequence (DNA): TGCGCCAGCAGCTTGGCGCAGGTGCCGGGGTCACCCCTCCACTTT.

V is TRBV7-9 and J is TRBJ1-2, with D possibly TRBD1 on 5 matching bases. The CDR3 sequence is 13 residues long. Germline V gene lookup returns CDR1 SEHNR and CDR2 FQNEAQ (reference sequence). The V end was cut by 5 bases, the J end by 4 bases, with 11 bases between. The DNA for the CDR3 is TGTGCCAGCAGCCCCCCGGGGGTCTATGGCTACACCTTC. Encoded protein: CASSPPGVYGYTF.

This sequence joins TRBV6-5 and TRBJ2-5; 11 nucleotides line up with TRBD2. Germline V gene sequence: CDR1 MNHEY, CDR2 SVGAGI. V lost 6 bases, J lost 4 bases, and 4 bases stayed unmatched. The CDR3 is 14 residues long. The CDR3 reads CASRGTSGTETQYF. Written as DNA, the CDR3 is TGTGCCAGCAGGGGGACTAGCGGCACAGAGACCCAGTACTTC.

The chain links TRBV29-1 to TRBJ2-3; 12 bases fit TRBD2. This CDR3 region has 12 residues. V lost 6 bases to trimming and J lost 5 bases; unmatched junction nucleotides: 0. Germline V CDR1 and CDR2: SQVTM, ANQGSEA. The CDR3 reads CSVTSGRDTQYF. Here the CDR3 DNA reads TGCAGCGTGACTAGCGGGAGAGATACGCAGTATTTT.

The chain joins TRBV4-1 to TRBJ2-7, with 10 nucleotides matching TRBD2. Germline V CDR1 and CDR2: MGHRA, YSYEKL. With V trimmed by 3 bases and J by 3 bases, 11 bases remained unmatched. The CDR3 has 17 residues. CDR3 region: CASSQGGGLANFYEQYF. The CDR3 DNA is TGCGCCAGCAGCCAGGGAGGGGGACTAGCGAACTTCTACGAGCAGTACTTC.

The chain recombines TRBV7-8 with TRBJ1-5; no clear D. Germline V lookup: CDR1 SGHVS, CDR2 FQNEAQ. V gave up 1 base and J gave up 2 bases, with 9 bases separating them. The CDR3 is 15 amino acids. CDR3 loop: CASSLGRGGNQPQHF. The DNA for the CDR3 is TGTGCCAGCAGCTTAGGACGTGGGGGCAATCAGCCCCAGCATTTT.

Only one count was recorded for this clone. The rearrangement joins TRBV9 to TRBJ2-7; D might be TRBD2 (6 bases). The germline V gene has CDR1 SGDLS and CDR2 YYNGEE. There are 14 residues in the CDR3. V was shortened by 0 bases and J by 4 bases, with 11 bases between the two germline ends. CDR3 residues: CASSVGAGGYEQYF. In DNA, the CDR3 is TGTGCCAGCAGCGTAGGTGCCGGAGGGTACGAGCAGTACTTC.

CDR3 nucleotides: TGTGCCAGCAGCGGGGTGGGGAGATACGAGCAGTACTTC. Protein: CASSGVGRYEQYF. The chain joins TRBV2 to TRBJ2-7; D is perhaps TRBD2 (5 bases). This CDR3 has 13 amino acids. The germline V and J ends were trimmed by 6 bases and 4 bases, with 13 bases remaining between them. Germline V gene lookup returns CDR1 SNHLY and CDR2 FYNNEI.

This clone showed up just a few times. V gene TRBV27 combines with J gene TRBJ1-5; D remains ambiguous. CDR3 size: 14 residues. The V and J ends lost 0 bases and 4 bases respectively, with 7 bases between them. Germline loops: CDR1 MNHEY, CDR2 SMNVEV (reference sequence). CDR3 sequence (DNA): TGTGCCAGCAGTTTATCCGCCGGGAATCAGCCCCAGCATTTT. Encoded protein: CASSLSAGNQPQHF.

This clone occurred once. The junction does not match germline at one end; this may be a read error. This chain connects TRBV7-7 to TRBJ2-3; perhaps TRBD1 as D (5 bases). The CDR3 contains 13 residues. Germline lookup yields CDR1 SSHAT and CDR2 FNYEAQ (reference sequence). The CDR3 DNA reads TGTGCTAGCAGCTTAGGGGCCGCCGATACGCAGTATTTT. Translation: CASSLGAADTQYF.

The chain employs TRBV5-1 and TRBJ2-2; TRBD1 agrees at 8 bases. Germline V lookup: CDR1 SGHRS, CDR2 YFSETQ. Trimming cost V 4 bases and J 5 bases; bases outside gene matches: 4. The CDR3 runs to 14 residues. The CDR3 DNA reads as TGCGCCAGCAGCGAGAGACAGGGGACCGGGGAGCTGTTTTTT. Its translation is CASSERQGTGELFF. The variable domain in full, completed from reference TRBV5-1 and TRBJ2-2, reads KAGVTQTPRYLIKTRGQQVTLSCSPISGHRSVSWYQQTPGQGLQFLFEYFSETQRNKGNFPGRFSGRQFSNSRSEMNVSTLELGDSALYLCASSERQGTGELFFGEGSRLTVL.

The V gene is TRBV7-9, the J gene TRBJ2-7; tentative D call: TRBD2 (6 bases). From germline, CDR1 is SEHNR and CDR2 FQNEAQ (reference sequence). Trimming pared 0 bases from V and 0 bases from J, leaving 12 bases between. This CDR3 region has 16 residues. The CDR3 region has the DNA TGTGCCAGCAGCTTAGCGAAAGGGACTGGCTCCTACGAGCAGTACTTC. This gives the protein CASSLAKGTGSYEQYF.

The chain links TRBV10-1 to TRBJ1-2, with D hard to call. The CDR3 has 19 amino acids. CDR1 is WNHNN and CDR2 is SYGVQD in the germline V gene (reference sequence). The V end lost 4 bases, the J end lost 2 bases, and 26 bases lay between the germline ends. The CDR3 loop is CASSAAGTPRSRQNYGYTF. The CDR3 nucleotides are TGCGCCAGCAGTGCTGCTGGCACACCCCGATCCCGGCAAAACTATGGCTACACCTTC.

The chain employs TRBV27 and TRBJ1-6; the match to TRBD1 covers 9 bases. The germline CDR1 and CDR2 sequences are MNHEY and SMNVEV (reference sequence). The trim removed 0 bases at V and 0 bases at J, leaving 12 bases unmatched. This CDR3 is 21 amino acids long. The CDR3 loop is CASSLSGATGGHSSYNSPLHF. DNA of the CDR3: TGTGCCAGCAGTTTATCCGGGGCTACAGGGGGCCATAGCTCCTATAATTCACCCCTCCACTTT.

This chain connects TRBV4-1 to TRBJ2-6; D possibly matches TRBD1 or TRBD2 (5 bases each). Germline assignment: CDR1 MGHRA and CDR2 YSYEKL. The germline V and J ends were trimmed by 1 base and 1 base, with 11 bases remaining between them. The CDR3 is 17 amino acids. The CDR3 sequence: CASSQGKGTSGANVLTF. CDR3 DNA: TGCGCCAGCAGCCAAGGAAAGGGGACGTCTGGGGCCAACGTCCTGACTTTC.

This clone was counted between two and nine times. CDR3 coding DNA: TGTGCCACCAGCAGAGATCAGGGGGCAAATGAGCAGTTCTTC. Its protein is CATSRDQGANEQFF. The rearrangement links TRBV15 to TRBJ2-1; 8 nucleotides agree with TRBD1. With 0 bases clipped from V and 7 bases from J, the junction kept 2 bases outside the gene matches. Germline V gene data show CDR1 as LNHNV and CDR2 as YYDKDF (reference sequence). This CDR3 comprises 14 residues. The entire variable domain, with the rest obtained from reference TRBV15 and TRBJ2-1, is as follows: DAMVIQNPRYQVTQFGKPVTLSCSQTLNHNVMYWYQQKSSQAPKLLFHYYDKDFNNEADTPDNFQSRRPNTSFCFLDIRSPGLGDTAMYLCATSRDQGANEQFFGPGTRLTVL.

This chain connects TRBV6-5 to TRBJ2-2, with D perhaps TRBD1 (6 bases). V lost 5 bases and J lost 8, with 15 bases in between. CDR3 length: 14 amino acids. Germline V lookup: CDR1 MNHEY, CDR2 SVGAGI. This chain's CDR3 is CASSVDRTVGELFF. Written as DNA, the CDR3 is TGTGCCAGCAGTGTTGACCGGACAGTTGGGGAGCTGTTTTTT.

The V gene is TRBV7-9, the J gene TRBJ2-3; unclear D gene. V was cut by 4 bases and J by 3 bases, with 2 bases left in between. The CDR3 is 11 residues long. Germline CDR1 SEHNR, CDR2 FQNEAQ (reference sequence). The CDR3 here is CASSSTDTQYF. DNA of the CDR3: TGTGCCAGCAGCTCAACAGATACGCAGTATTTT.

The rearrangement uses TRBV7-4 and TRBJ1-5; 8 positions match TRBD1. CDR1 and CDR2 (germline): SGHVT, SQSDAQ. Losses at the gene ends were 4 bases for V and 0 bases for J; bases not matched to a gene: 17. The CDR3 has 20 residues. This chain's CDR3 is CASSSLLQGDRSRSNQPQHF. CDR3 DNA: TGTGCCAGCAGCTCCTTGCTACAGGGGGACCGTTCCCGTAGCAATCAGCCCCAGCATTTT.